One T cell receptor (beta chain) is described in this entry. The target antigen is unknown. This entry comes from a study of T cell repertoires in cytomegalovirus infection. Study background: Signatures in public TCR beta sequences pointed to both CMV infection and matching HLA type.

Study conclusions and caveats: Pooled public TCR beta family frequency picked out CMV carriers with the relevant HLA.

Via MiXCR, TCRdb re-called the reads, giving one row per CDR3 protein. The table shows approximately 500,000 distinct CDR3 sequences, with about 25% occurring only once. The V gene lost 3 bases and the J gene lost 5 bases, with 20 bases spanning the gap. The CDR3 spans 16 residues. Germline CDR1 and CDR2: SGHTA and FQGNSA. The chain combines TRBV7-2 with TRBJ2-7; D possibly corresponds to TRBD2 (5 bases). Sequencing was carried out using PBMCs. The sequence derives from a human donor in good health (CMV status not recorded). Some clones in this sample may be carry-over from other donors' samples. CDR3 nucleotides: TGTGCCAGCAGCTTGAGAGAGGTGGGAGTAATCGACGAGCAGTACTTC. Its translation is CASSLREVGVIDEQYF.